This T cell receptor (beta chain) is from a study of T cell clonotyping in hematopoietic cell transplantation. The study's findings and limits: Pathologically expanded recipient clonotypes increased progressively from day 30 to day 180 as diversity fell. Without cell sorting, CD4 versus CD8 contributions remain unresolved. Few recipient clonotypes overlapped donors; over 95% were de novo at given depth. Broader posttransplant TCR repertoire diversity was predicted by graft donor and pretransplant recipient Inverse Simpson Index values.

The time point denotes: recipient sample about 28 days before transplant, after cytoreduction. Sequencing used immunoSEQ multiplex PCR; TCRdb keeps in-frame clones, though not all of them. The sample includes around 40,000 clones, 85% to 95% of them seen just once. The CDR3 sequence is 18 residues long. CDR1 is SGHAT and CDR2 is FQNNGV in the germline V gene. V was shortened by 5 bases and J by 8 bases, with 27 bases between the two germline ends. About this clone: Its antigen is as yet unknown.

This material consisted of peripheral blood mononuclear cells, taken before stem cell transplant. The genes are TRBV11-2 and TRBJ2-2; possibly TRBD2 for D (5 bases). This clonotype originated in a man aged 35 to 55 with chronic myeloid leukemia. Some clones in this sample may be carry-over from other donors' samples. In nucleotides, the CDR3 is TGTGCCAGCAGCGTTACCTGGAAGAGAGCCTCCGGGGAGGGGGAGCTGTTTTTT. It encodes CASSVTWKRASGEGELFF.